The present entry profiles one T cell receptor (beta chain) with its context. This record comes from a study of OX40 agonist ivuxolimab in advanced cancers. The method was immunoSEQ multiplex PCR; TCRdb's version includes in-frame clones alone and lacks a portion of them. The sample comprises more than 45,000 clones, 84% of which are singletons, and around 1.1% rests with the top ten. This CDR3 has 14 residues. Germline CDR1 is MGHDK and CDR2 is SYGVNS. The V end was cut by 5 bases, the J end by 1 base, with 10 bases between. This clonotype was sampled from an adult with an advanced solid tumor such as melanoma, head and neck, liver or kidney cancer. The specimen was CD4+ or CD8+ T cells sorted from blood, collected in a trial of the OX40 agonist ivuxolimab. The chain links TRBV25-1 to TRBJ2-3; D unresolved. The CDR3 reads CASSLSGGTDTQYF. The CDR3 nucleotides are TGTGCCAGCAGTCTATCTGGGGGCACAGATACGCAGTATTTT.